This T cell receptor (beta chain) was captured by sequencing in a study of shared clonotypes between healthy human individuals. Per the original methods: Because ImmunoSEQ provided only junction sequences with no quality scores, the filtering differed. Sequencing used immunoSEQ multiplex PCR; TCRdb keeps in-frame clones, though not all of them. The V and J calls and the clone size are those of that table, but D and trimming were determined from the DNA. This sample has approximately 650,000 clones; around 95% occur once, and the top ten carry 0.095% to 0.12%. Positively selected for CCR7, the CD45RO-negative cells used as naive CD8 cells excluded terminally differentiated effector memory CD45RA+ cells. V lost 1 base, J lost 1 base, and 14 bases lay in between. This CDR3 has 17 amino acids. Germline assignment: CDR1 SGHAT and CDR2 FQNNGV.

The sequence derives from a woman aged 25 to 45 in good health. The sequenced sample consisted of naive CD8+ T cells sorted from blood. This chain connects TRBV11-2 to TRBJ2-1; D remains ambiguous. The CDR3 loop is CASSLGFEFVSYNEQFF. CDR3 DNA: TGTGCCAGCAGCTTAGGGTTTGAATTCGTTTCCTACAATGAGCAGTTCTTC.